The present entry profiles one T cell receptor (beta chain) with its context. The data were obtained in a study of blood T cell repertoires in COVID-19. The wider study: Nucleic acid was either cDNA or gDNA, and it came from T cells, B-cell-depleted T cells, or PBMCs.

The CDR3 contains 15 residues. The V and J ends lost 5 bases and 2 bases respectively, with 13 bases between them. Germline V CDR1 and CDR2: MDHEN, SYDVKM. In the authors' methods: How many nucleated cells were present was estimated from reference gene primer amplification. The repertoire was sequenced with immunoSEQ multiplex PCR; TCRdb's copy has only in-frame clones and lacks some. The V and J calls and clone size are taken from that table; D and trimming were inferred from the DNA. The repertoire holds about 200,000 clones, with 80% as singletons. Sequenced input: peripheral blood. The TCR comes from a woman in her 70s with acute or convalescent COVID-19. The V call is TRBV28, the J call TRBJ2-1, with D possibly matching TRBD1 (5 bases). The CDR3 coding sequence is TGTGCCAGCAGTGGTCGACAGAAAACCTACAATGAGCAGTTCTTC. Amino acids: CASSGRQKTYNEQFF.